What follows are 18 T cell receptor beta chains derived from one specimen sequenced in a study of T-cell memory formation after mild COVID-19. From the 5' RACE reads, TCRdb called clonotypes with MiXCR, one entry per CDR3 protein. The profile shows just over 150,000 distinct CDR3 sequences, about 28% of them singletons. The sequenced sample consisted of PBMCs or a T cell subset sorted from them (not recorded which). These receptors all stem from an adult woman who had mild COVID-19 (a few samples of this study predate the infection). Cell type and time point are not known.

The V and J genes are TRBV15 and TRBJ1-2; 8 positions agree with TRBD1. This CDR3 has 15 amino acids. Germline lookup yields CDR1 LNHNV and CDR2 YYDKDF (reference sequence). Unmatched junction bases numbered 8, after V lost 0 bases and J lost 8 bases. The DNA for the CDR3 is TGTGCCACCAGCAGAGAACGACAGGGGCTCGGAGGCTACACCTTC. This translates into CATSRERQGLGGYTF. Based on the CDR3 plus reference TRBV15 and TRBJ1-2, the full variable domain is DAMVIQNPRYQVTQFGKPVTLSCSQTLNHNVMYWYQQKSSQAPKLLFHYYDKDFNNEADTPDNFQSRRPNTSFCFLDIRSPGLGDTAMYLCATSRERQGLGGYTFGSGTRLTVV.

This clonotype was observed a handful of times. The chain combines TRBV29-1 with TRBJ1-1, with no clear D. This CDR3 is 10 amino acids long. The germline V and J ends were trimmed by 7 bases and 1 base, with 4 bases remaining between them. The germline V gene encodes CDR1 SQVTM and CDR2 ANQGSEA. CDR3 region: CSARNTEAFF. The CDR3 nucleotides are TGCAGCGCCCGGAACACTGAAGCTTTCTTT.

V gene TRBV12-3 or TRBV12-4 combines with J gene TRBJ2-1, with 15 bases aligning to TRBD2. The J segment lost 7 bases and the V segment lost 3 bases, leaving 7 bases of the junction unmatched. The CDR3 length is 17 residues. The CDR3 DNA follows: TGTGCCAGCAGTTTCCTGGGGACTAGCGGGGGGAATAATGAGCAGTTCTTC. Its translation: CASSFLGTSGGNNEQFF.

The chain combines TRBV12-3 or TRBV12-4 with TRBJ2-7; D unclear. This CDR3 is 14 amino acids long. Trimming took 5 bases from V and 0 from J, leaving 11 bases between them. CDR3 amino acids: CASSHLGNSYEQYF. The CDR3 DNA sequence: TGTGCCAGCAGTCACCTGGGGAACTCCTACGAGCAGTACTTC.

The V and J genes are TRBV12-3 or TRBV12-4 and TRBJ2-5; D tentatively reads TRBD1 or TRBD2 (5 bases each). CDR3 size: 15 residues. V shed 5 bases and J shed 4 bases, with 17 bases lying between them. The CDR3 DNA reads as TGTGCCAGCAGTCTATCCGGTGAGGGGAGAGAGACCCAGTACTTC. Residues: CASSLSGEGRETQYF.

The chain joins TRBV18 to TRBJ1-1; D unclear. V was clipped by 6 bases and J by 1 base, with 12 bases between them. This CDR3 spans 14 amino acids. The germline gives CDR1 KGHSH, CDR2 LQKENI. The CDR3 DNA sequence: TGTGCCAGCTCGATGCCCGAGGGGAACACTGAAGCTTTCTTT. Its protein product is CASSMPEGNTEAFF.

This clonotype was seen more than once but under ten times. The chain joins TRBV20-1 to TRBJ2-7; D is possibly TRBD1 (5 bases). CDR1 and CDR2 (germline): DFQATT, SNEGSKA (reference sequence). This CDR3 is built from 13 residues. V was trimmed by 6 bases and J by 2 bases, leaving 14 bases between them. The CDR3 sequence is CSALRQLTYEQYF. CDR3 nucleotide sequence: TGCAGTGCGCTTAGACAGCTGACCTACGAGCAGTACTTC.

This clonotype has more than one count but fewer than ten. This chain links TRBV9 with TRBJ1-6, with TRBD1 identical over 8 bases. The CDR3 is 15 amino acids. Looked up from germline, CDR1 is SGDLS and CDR2 is YYNGEE. V lost 4 bases, J lost 5 bases, and 5 bases stayed unmatched. CDR3: CASSPRTGNNSPLHF. The CDR3 DNA follows: TGTGCCAGCAGCCCCCGGACAGGGAATAATTCACCCCTCCACTTT.

The chain links TRBV12-3 or TRBV12-4 to TRBJ2-7, with 8 positions matching TRBD2. The CDR3 length is 16 residues. The junction had 5 bases not matched to a gene; V was cut back by 1 base and J by 0 bases. The CDR3 DNA is TGTGCCAGCAGTTTAGGAACGGGAGGGCCCTCCTACGAGCAGTACTTC. Its translation: CASSLGTGGPSYEQYF.

The CDR3 region is CAISGHGTPEAFF. The DNA of the CDR3 is TGTGCCATCAGCGGACACGGGACACCTGAAGCTTTCTTT. The chain couples TRBV10-3 to TRBJ1-1; TRBD1 is a possible D gene (6 bases). Per germline, CDR1 ENHRY and CDR2 SYGVKD. This CDR3 has 13 residues. The germline V and J ends were trimmed by 6 bases and 6 bases, with 14 bases remaining between them.

The table lists this clonotype with a count of one. The chain employs TRBV4-2 and TRBJ2-7, with no clear D. Germline V gene sequence: CDR1 LGHNA, CDR2 YNFKEQ. The V and J ends lost 0 bases and 0 bases respectively, with 6 bases between them. The CDR3 has 14 residues. The CDR3, as DNA: TGTGCCAGCAGCCAAGAGGCCCTCTCCTACGAGCAGTACTTC. Protein sequence: CASSQEALSYEQYF.

Only a few counts were recorded for this clonotype. This rearrangement joins TRBV9 to TRBJ2-2; D may correspond to TRBD1 or TRBD2 (5 bases each). V was cut by 0 bases and J by 9 bases, with 12 bases left in between. The CDR3 runs to 14 residues. In germline, CDR1 is SGDLS, CDR2 YYNGEE. The CDR3 DNA reads TGTGCCAGCAGCGTAGCTTCGGGGCGCCGGGAGCTGTTTTTT. Translating it yields CASSVASGRRELFF.

This clonotype turned up a few times. The gene calls are TRBV5-1 and TRBJ2-7; 9 bases agree with TRBD2. The ends lost 1 base at V and 1 base at J; junction bases unmatched: 3. CDR3 length: 15 residues. CDR1 and CDR2 (germline): SGHRS, YFSETQ. The CDR3 is CASSLSLAGSYEQYF. The DNA for the CDR3 is TGCGCCAGCAGCTTGAGCCTAGCGGGATCCTACGAGCAGTACTTC.

This rearrangement joins TRBV12-2 to TRBJ2-5; the table gives TRBD1 as D, unverified against the DNA. TRBV12-2 is labeled a pseudogene. This CDR3 has 17 residues. The CDR3 DNA follows: TGTGCAAGTCGCTTAGTAGGTAGCTTAGGACAGAAAGAGACCCAGTACTTC. Its translation is CASRLVGSLGQKETQYF.

This sequence joins TRBV29-1 and TRBJ1-1, with D unresolved. The germline V and J ends were trimmed by 5 bases and 7 bases, with 11 bases remaining between them. The CDR3 contains 11 residues. Germline V CDR1 and CDR2: SQVTM, ANQGSEA. The CDR3 reads CSVRELGEAFF. CDR3 in DNA: TGCAGCGTTAGGGAACTGGGTGAAGCTTTCTTT.

The V gene is TRBV4-1, the J gene TRBJ2-3, with D perhaps being TRBD1 or TRBD2 (5 bases each). The CDR3 length is 14 residues. Trimming removed 4 bases from V and 1 base from J, with 9 bases in between. Germline CDR1 is MGHRA and CDR2 is YSYEKL. In nucleotides, the CDR3 is TGCGCCAGCAGCCCACCGGGACGCACAGATACGCAGTATTTT. Translation gives CASSPPGRTDTQYF.

The chain recombines TRBV7-2 with TRBJ1-4, with a weak D call TRBD1 (5 bases). V shed 5 bases and J shed 8 bases, with 12 bases lying between them. Germline CDR1 reads SGHTA; CDR2 reads FQGNSA. The CDR3 extends over 13 amino acids. CDR3 loop: CASSPGAREKLFF. The CDR3 DNA reads as TGTGCCAGCAGCCCCGGGGCACGAGAAAAACTGTTTTTT.

V and J are TRBV30 and TRBJ2-7; perhaps D is TRBD1 or TRBD2 (5 bases each). The length of the CDR3 is 13 residues. Germline CDR1 reads GTSNPN; CDR2 reads SVGIG (reference sequence). Trimming removed 4 bases from V and 12 bases from J, with 22 bases in between. This CDR3 is CAWKPRGREGRYF. For the CDR3, the DNA is TGTGCCTGGAAACCCCGGGGCCGGGAAGGTCGGTACTTC.